This T cell receptor (beta chain) comes out of a study of radiotherapy plus CTLA-4 blockade in lung cancer. Profiling relied on immunoSEQ multiplex PCR, and the TCRdb table lists in-frame clones only, not all of them. The table records some 37,000 clones, around 79% of them present only once. Trimming shortened V by 7 bases and J by 3 bases, and 9 bases separated the two germline ends. CDR1 and CDR2 from the germline V gene are MDHEN and SYDVKM. The CDR3 extends over 13 amino acids. Sequencing was performed on peripheral blood, taken from a patient treated with radiotherapy plus ipilimumab. The rearrangement joins TRBV28 to TRBJ2-2, with D unclear. The receptor comes from a human donor with non-small cell lung cancer who had stable disease on radiotherapy plus ipilimumab. The CDR3 nucleotides are TGTGCCAGCACCCCGCTTCACACCGGGGAGCTGTTTTTT. This encodes CASTPLHTGELFF. The full variable domain, completed using reference TRBV28 and TRBJ2-2, is DVKVTQSSRYLVKRTGEKVFLECVQDMDHENMFWYRQDPGLGLRLIYFSYDVKMKEKGDIPEGYSVSREKKERFSLILESASTNQTSMYLCASTPLHTGELFFGEGSRLTVL.